This T cell receptor (beta chain) is drawn from a study of cytomegalovirus exposure and HLA in healthy donors. Study details: From donors who were HLA-typed, an early data release held approximately 80 million unique TCRs.

Concerning this clone itself: Its specificity is unknown.

V shed 4 bases, J shed 2 bases, and the junction held 2 bases outside the gene matches. The CDR3 is 13 residues long. Study observations and caveats: The investigators catalogued 150 to 200 TCR beta chains as cytomegalovirus-associated. It has been reported that TCR beta sequences accurately predicted the HLA-A and HLA-B alleles of most subjects.

PCR primers comprised 60 Vbeta and 13 Jbeta primers. Produced via immunoSEQ multiplex PCR; TCRdb's table is partial and in-frame only. The sample holds 140,000 to 150,000 clones, about three quarters seen once. Sequencing was done on a sample of PBMCs. The chain carries TRBV5-7 and TRBJ2-7, with 8 bases matching TRBD1. TRBV5-7 is reported as an ORF; its role is uncertain. The sequence was collected from a male donor in good health and CMV-seronegative. Here the CDR3 reads CASSVTGAYEQYF. DNA for the CDR3: TGTGCCAGCAGCGTGACAGGGGCCTACGAGCAGTACTTC.